Presented here are 15 T cell receptor beta chains from one specimen sequenced in a study of cytotoxic CD8 clonotypes in ibrutinib-treated CLL. This table comes from immunoSEQ multiplex PCR, and its TCRdb copy is limited to in-frame clones, with some not included. The repertoire holds roughly 250,000 clones, with less than 75% as singletons. The sequenced sample was PBMCs, obtained after 24 months of ibrutinib treatment. Receptor source: a human donor with chronic lymphocytic leukemia.

This chain links TRBV19 with TRBJ2-1, with D perhaps TRBD2 (7 bases). V was shortened by 2 bases and J by 7 bases, with 9 bases between the two germline ends. The CDR3 consists of 13 residues. Germline CDR1 LNHDA, CDR2 SQIVND (reference sequence). As DNA, the CDR3 is TGTGCCAGTAGTATAAAGGGGGGGAATGAGCAGTTCTTC. Its translation is CASSIKGGNEQFF.

This chain links TRBV7-6 with TRBJ2-1; 9 nucleotides line up with TRBD2. Per the germline V gene, CDR1 is SGHVS and CDR2 is FNYEAQ. V lost 3 bases and J lost 8; bases outside the gene matches: 8. The CDR3 contains 15 residues. CDR3 residues: CASSLEGGRGYEQFF. In nucleotides, the CDR3 is TGTGCCAGCAGCTTGGAAGGCGGGAGGGGGTATGAGCAGTTCTTC.

The genes are TRBV28 and TRBJ2-3; D is ambiguous. Per the germline V gene, CDR1 is MDHEN and CDR2 is SYDVKM. This CDR3 is 14 amino acids long. V was pared by 2 bases and J by 2 bases, with 8 bases between. The CDR3 protein is CASSLNRPTDTQYF. The CDR3 nucleotides read TGTGCCAGCAGTTTAAACCGCCCCACAGATACGCAGTATTTT.

This clone has just a few counts. V is TRBV29-1 and J is TRBJ1-2, with D tentatively TRBD1 (5 bases). The V and J ends lost 7 bases and 4 bases respectively, with 13 bases between them. CDR1 is SQVTM, CDR2 ANQGSEA, per germline. This CDR3 has 12 amino acids. The CDR3 nucleotides read TGCAGCGCAGCTGACGGGGGCTATGGCTACACCTTC. Protein product: CSAADGGYGYTF.

This clone has a handful of counts. V is TRBV29-1 and J is TRBJ1-2; D unresolved. The germline V gene encodes CDR1 SQVTM and CDR2 ANQGSEA. This CDR3 region has 11 residues. Trimming shortened V by 5 bases and J by 4 bases, and 8 bases separated the two germline ends. CDR3 nucleotide sequence: TGCAGCGTTTGGGATTCCTATGGCTACACCTTC. This sequence encodes CSVWDSYGYTF.

This chain joins TRBV27 and TRBJ2-5; the match to TRBD1 covers 7 bases. Germline lookup yields CDR1 MNHEY and CDR2 SMNVEV (reference sequence). Germline trimming cut 7 bases from V and 0 bases from J; bases unmatched to any gene: 5. This CDR3 spans 14 amino acids. Here the CDR3 reads CASNQGQNQETQYF. The CDR3 bases are TGTGCCAGCAACCAGGGACAGAACCAAGAGACCCAGTACTTC.

This chain connects TRBV11-3 to TRBJ2-2; the D gene could be TRBD1 or TRBD2 (5 bases each). CDR1 and CDR2 from the germline V gene are SGHNT and YENEEA. The CDR3 spans 13 residues. V shed 0 bases and J shed 9 bases, with 8 bases lying between them. This CDR3 reads CASSLEGDRELFF. CDR3 coding DNA: TGTGCCAGCAGCTTAGAGGGGGACCGGGAGCTGTTTTTT.

The V call is TRBV25-1, the J call TRBJ1-1; D perhaps matches TRBD1 (5 bases). V was cut by 8 bases and J by 4 bases, with 14 bases left in between. CDR3 length: 13 amino acids. Germline V CDR1 and CDR2: MGHDK, SYGVNS. The CDR3 is CASAGRGITEAFF. CDR3 bases: TGTGCCAGCGCGGGGCGAGGGATCACTGAAGCTTTCTTT.

The rearrangement joins TRBV29-1 to TRBJ1-3; TRBD1 agrees at 8 bases. The CDR3 contains 13 residues. V shed 6 bases and J 4 bases; nucleotides not matched to a gene: 5. Per germline, CDR1 SQVTM and CDR2 ANQGSEA. CDR3 nucleotide sequence: TGCAGCGTAGGGACAGGCAACGGAAACACCATATATTTT. It is translated as CSVGTGNGNTIYF.

The chain is built from TRBV18 and TRBJ2-7, with TRBD2 matching 9 bases. The germline V gene encodes CDR1 KGHSH and CDR2 LQKENI. V was pared by 0 bases and J by 0 bases, with 0 bases of the junction left unmatched. The CDR3 covers 15 residues. The CDR3 nucleotides are TGTGCCAGCTCACCACCTAGCGGGAGCTCCTACGAGCAGTACTTC. Its translation is CASSPPSGSSYEQYF.

This rearrangement joins TRBV6-6 to TRBJ2-3; possible D gene TRBD2, 5 bases. The ends were cut back, 4 bases at V and 4 bases at J, with 9 bases in the middle. CDR1 MNHNY and CDR2 SVGAGI come from the germline V gene (reference sequence). The CDR3 extends over 13 amino acids. Here the CDR3 reads CASSFSSSDTQYF. CDR3 nucleotides: TGTGCCAGCAGTTTTTCTAGCTCAGATACGCAGTATTTT.

The gene calls are TRBV2 and TRBJ1-5; unclear D gene. V lost 5 bases, J lost 1 base, and 9 bases lay in between. The CDR3 sequence is 14 residues long. Germline CDR1 is SNHLY and CDR2 is FYNNEI. The CDR3 sequence is CASSKEISNQPQHF. CDR3 DNA sequence: TGTGCCAGCAGTAAGGAGATAAGCAATCAGCCCCAGCATTTT.

The gene calls are TRBV6-5 and TRBJ2-7; D is unresolved. Germline CDR1 MNHEY, CDR2 SVGAGI. V dropped 4 bases and J dropped 2 bases, with 9 bases sitting between them. The CDR3 is made up of 13 amino acids. The CDR3 spells CASSSEHTYEQYF. In DNA form, the CDR3 reads TGTGCCAGCAGTTCGGAACATACCTACGAGCAGTACTTC.

The gene calls are TRBV29-1 and TRBJ2-5; tentatively, D is TRBD1 (6 bases). CDR1 and CDR2 from the germline V gene are SQVTM and ANQGSEA. The CDR3 totals 14 residues. V was pared by 0 bases and J by 3 bases, with 11 bases between. CDR3 amino acids: CSVEEGHAKETQYF. The CDR3 DNA sequence: TGCAGCGTTGAAGAGGGACACGCAAAAGAGACCCAGTACTTC.

The table lists this clone with a few counts. The V gene is TRBV27, the J gene TRBJ1-2; 8 bases are shared with TRBD1. The length of the CDR3 is 17 residues. Germline V gives CDR1 MNHEY, CDR2 SMNVEV (reference sequence). J was trimmed by 6 bases and V by 2 bases; bases with no gene match: 14. CDR3 nucleotides: TGTGCCAGCAGTTTACAGTTCTTAGGACAGGGAATAAATGGCTACACCTTC. Its translation: CASSLQFLGQGINGYTF.